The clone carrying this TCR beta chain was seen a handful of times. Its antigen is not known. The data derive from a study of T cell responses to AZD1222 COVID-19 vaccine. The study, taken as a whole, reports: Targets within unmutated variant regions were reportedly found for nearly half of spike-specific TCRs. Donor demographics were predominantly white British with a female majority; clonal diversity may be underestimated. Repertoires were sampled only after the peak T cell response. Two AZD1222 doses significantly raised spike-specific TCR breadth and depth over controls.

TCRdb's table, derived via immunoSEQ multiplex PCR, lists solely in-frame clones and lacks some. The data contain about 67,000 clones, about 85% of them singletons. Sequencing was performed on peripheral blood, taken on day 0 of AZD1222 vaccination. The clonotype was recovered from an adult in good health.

The chain's CDR3 is CASSFSGIGELFF. In nucleotides, the CDR3 is TGTGCCAGCAGCTTCTCAGGGATCGGGGAGCTGTTTTTT. This sequence joins TRBV7-9 and TRBJ2-2; possibly TRBD1 for D (5 bases). V was cut by 3 bases and J by 7 bases, with 9 bases left in between. Germline V gene lookup returns CDR1 SEHNR and CDR2 FQNEAQ (reference sequence). There are 13 residues in the CDR3.